This T cell receptor beta chain is from a study of OX40 agonist ivuxolimab in advanced cancers. Overall study: Cancers in dose escalation were hepatocellular, melanoma, renal cell and head and neck. The study, taken as a whole, reports: Clonal expansion from baseline to week 6 occurred in both CD4+ and CD8+ T cells. In general, CD8+ T cells held more expanded clones than CD4+ did, on average.

The assay was immunoSEQ multiplex PCR, and TCRdb's table has in-frame clones only and misses some. This table holds more than 45,000 clones, approximately 75% found once. Points on this clone: Its antigen is still unknown.

Germline assignment: CDR1 SNHLY and CDR2 FYNNEI. The CDR3 extends over 16 amino acids. J gave up 4 bases and V 7 bases, and 10 bases lay outside the gene matches. The receptor was isolated from an adult with an advanced solid tumor such as melanoma, head and neck, liver or kidney cancer. Source: CD4+ or CD8+ T cells sorted from blood, taken in a trial of the OX40 agonist ivuxolimab. The rearrangement uses TRBV2 and TRBJ2-2; 9 nucleotides align to TRBD1. Here the CDR3 reads CASTTTGGRFTGELFF. CDR3 DNA: TGTGCCAGCACTACCACAGGGGGCCGTTTCACCGGGGAGCTGTTTTTT.